This entry is about one T cell receptor (beta chain). Its antigen has not been determined. Within one base of it there is no much larger clone, and no base qualities were kept. These data are taken from a study of T cells in localized non-small cell lung cancer (dated by TCRdb to the early 2020s). For context, the study as a whole: T cell repertoires of 236 early-stage NSCLC patients were analyzed, with tumors being compared against uninvolved tumor-adjacent lungs. The cohort consisted of around 250 treatment-naive NSCLC patients whose localized lung tumors had been resected. Of the NSCLC patients, 120 to 150 were male and some 97 were female, and the mean age was approximately 66 years. Summary of the overall study and its limitations: Since the design was exploratory, TCR variables were selected using unadjusted p-values with no false-discovery rate correction. Because multi-region tumor sequencing was not done, intratumor heterogeneity could not be ruled out. A median of approximately 50 of the top 100 tumor clones turned up in the paired uninvolved adjacent lung, and roughly 28 of those clones also ranked among the top 100 of that same adjacent lung. Longer overall survival was associated with higher blood T cell density, whereas shorter survival was associated with higher adjacent-lung clonality. Uninvolved tumor-adjacent lung showed the highest T cell clonality, higher than tumor, which suggests more focused antigenic responses in the adjacent lung.

The immunoSEQ Assay was used to sequence TCR beta CDR3 regions from DNA. As for the authors' bioinformatics: To compute T cell density, TCR beta template counts were normalized to usable DNA, which was estimated by amplifying housekeeping genes. The preseqR package was used to estimate richness by extrapolating to 400,000 templates for PBMC samples and to 120,000 templates for tissue samples. Clonality was defined as one minus Pielou's evenness. Differential abundance testing on productive amino-acid clonotypes, with a minimum total count of 5 and an alpha of 0.1, was used to identify tissue-enriched TCRs. The Jaccard Index and the Morisita Overlap Index were used to quantify repertoire overlap between compartments. GLIPH grouped TCR beta CDR3s together with public tetramer-defined viral CDR3s, and a viral motif had to include at least three viral sequences and also show V-gene enrichment. Sourced from immuneACCESS, this table was stored by TCRdb with only in-frame sequences that have V and J called. A share of the clones is absent; for the studies checked, an unresolved V gene accounts for under half, and the remainder has no known explanation. The V and J calls and the clone size are those of that table, but D and trimming were determined from the DNA. For this sample there are approximately 43,000 clones; roughly nine tenths appear just once. The ten most abundant clones make up roughly 7.7% of the sample.

At diagnosis, peripheral blood, uninvolved tumor-adjacent lung and tumor were collected and were preserved as a mix of fresh-frozen and FFPE material. For TCR repertoire profiling, blood samples were analyzed in the form of peripheral blood mononuclear cells. From the cysteine up to the phenylalanine, the CDR3 has a length of 13 residues. Just the 39-base CDR3 DNA is kept, in frame starting at base 1. V is reduced by 4 bases and J by 3 bases, leaving a spacing of 9 bases between them. Per the germline V gene (reference sequence), MNHNY is the CDR1 and SVGAGI is the CDR2. The clonotype comes from a woman between 18 and 55 years old with stage III lung adenocarcinoma. The sequencing here drew on peripheral blood, taken before any cancer treatment. The chain is assembled from TRBV6-6 and TRBJ1-1; no confident D gene assignment can be made. The sequence in DNA is TGTGCCAGCAGTTTAAAACCCTACACTGAAGCTTTCTTT. Its coded protein is CASSLKPYTEAFF.